This TCR beta chain derives from a study of T cells in narcolepsy. The CDR3 runs 16 residues. V was trimmed by 0 bases and J by 4 bases, leaving 13 bases between them. Germline-derived CDR1 and CDR2 are MRHNA and SNTAGT. Profiling relied on immunoSEQ multiplex PCR, and the TCRdb table lists in-frame clones only, not all of them. The sample carries tens of thousands of clones, around four fifths recorded once. Sequencing used CD45RA- memory CD4+ T cells from PBMCs. This receptor was identified in a human donor with narcolepsy. The chain is built from TRBV6-4 and TRBJ2-1; maybe TRBD2 (6 bases). The CDR3 here is CASSDSGGKLYNEQFF. As DNA, the CDR3 is TGTGCCAGCAGTGACTCTGGGGGGAAGCTGTACAATGAGCAGTTCTTC.